Listed below are T cell receptor beta chains from one sample, sequenced in a study of T cell changes during pregnancy in multiple sclerosis. Generated by immunoSEQ multiplex PCR, the TCRdb table keeps only in-frame clones and is missing some. The sample yields some 45,000 clones, more than 90% seen once. The specimen comprised CD4+ T cells from peripheral blood mononuclear cells, sampled after pregnancy. Receptor source: a female donor in good health, enrolled as a control in a pregnancy study. The CDR3 runs from the conserved cysteine through the conserved F or W. The D gene is left open where the match is weak. Clone size is given for some rows only: seen once, a few or many times, or a class if the clone is expanded.

clone size,D gene,J gene,V gene,CDR3 protein,CDR3 DNA
.,TRBD1,TRBJ2-2,TRBV7-9,CASSPYPLTGGGGELFF,TGTGCCAGCAGCCCTTACCCCTTGACAGGGGGCGGAGGGGAGCTGTTTTTT
.,.,TRBJ2-2,TRBV7-7,CASSPRGGTGELFF,TGTGCCAGCAGCCCGAGAGGGGGCACCGGGGAGCTGTTTTTT
.,.,TRBJ2-7,TRBV7-5,CARSLAQGDHEQYF,TGTGCCAGAAGCTTAGCCCAGGGTGACCACGAGCAGTACTTC
.,TRBD1,TRBJ2-7,TRBV7-2,CASTPGGSSYEQYF,TGTGCCAGCACCCCAGGGGGCAGTTCCTACGAGCAGTACTTC
.,.,TRBJ1-2,TRBV5-1,CASSLRFTGPFDGYTF,TGCGCCAGCAGCTTGAGGTTCACAGGACCTTTTGATGGCTACACCTTC
.,.,TRBJ2-2,TRBV11-3,CASSHRASTGELFF,TGTGCCAGCAGCCACAGGGCGAGCACCGGGGAGCTGTTTTTT
once,TRBD1,TRBJ1-2,TRBV28,CASSLGTGWDYGYTF,TGTGCCAGCAGCCTCGGGACAGGGTGGGACTATGGCTACACCTTC
once,.,TRBJ1-4,TRBV7-2,CASSSTPANEKLFF,TGTGCCAGCAGCTCGACTCCGGCTAATGAAAAACTGTTTTTT
.,.,TRBJ2-1,TRBV6-5,CASSYLELGGEQFF,TGTGCCAGCAGTTACCTGGAGCTGGGAGGTGAGCAGTTCTTC
once,.,TRBJ2-1,TRBV7-8,CAISQREGGYEQFF,TGTGCCATCTCACAGCGGGAAGGGGGTTATGAGCAGTTCTTC
.,.,TRBJ1-1,TRBV9,CASSVVGTGAEAFF,TGTGCCAGCAGCGTAGTTGGGACGGGGGCTGAAGCTTTCTTT
.,TRBD1,TRBJ1-4,TRBV6-5,CASSLQGGKLFF,TGTGCCAGCAGTTTACAGGGGGGAAAACTGTTTTTT
.,TRBD2,TRBJ2-6,TRBV7-2,CASSLLAGLSGANVLTF,TGTGCCAGCAGCTTGCTAGCGGGGCTCTCTGGGGCCAACGTCCTGACTTTC
.,.,TRBJ1-2,TRBV29-1,CSFFEGYGYTF,TGCAGTTTTTTTGAGGGTTATGGCTACACCTTC
once,TRBD1,TRBJ2-1,TRBV29-1,CSGRQGWNEQFF,TGCAGCGGACGACAGGGTTGGAATGAGCAGTTCTTC
.,TRBD2,TRBJ2-5,TRBV27,CASSHLSGAEQETQYF,TGTGCCAGCAGCCACCTTAGCGGGGCCGAACAAGAGACCCAGTACTTC
.,TRBD1,TRBJ2-1,TRBV7-2,CASSGMEGQGKYNEQFF,TGTGCCAGCAGCGGGATGGAGGGACAGGGTAAATACAATGAGCAGTTCTTC
.,.,TRBJ2-1,TRBV28,CASTPRLPNDEQFF,TGTGCCAGCACCCCGCGGCTGCCCAACGATGAGCAGTTCTTC
.,TRBD1,TRBJ1-5,TRBV7-9,CASSSDREGQPQHF,TGTGCCAGCAGCTCGGACAGGGAGGGTCAGCCCCAGCATTTT
.,TRBD2,TRBJ2-7,TRBV27,CASKTGLVSYEQYF,TGTGCCAGCAAGACCGGACTAGTGTCTTACGAGCAGTACTTC
.,TRBD2,TRBJ2-6,TRBV11-2,CASSLVVSGSSGANVLTF,TGTGCCAGCAGCTTAGTTGTTAGCGGGAGCTCTGGGGCCAACGTCCTGACTTTC
.,TRBD1,TRBJ1-2,TRBV18,CASSNSPGQGYGYTF,TGTGCCAGCTCCAATTCTCCGGGACAGGGCTATGGCTACACCTTC
.,TRBD2,TRBJ2-3,TRBV6-6,CATERGVDTDTQYF,TGTGCCACCGAGCGGGGGGTCGACACAGATACGCAGTATTTT
.,.,TRBJ2-5,TRBV4-2,CASSQVGGTAETQYF,TGTGCCAGCAGCCAAGTCGGCGGGACGGCAGAGACCCAGTACTTC
few,TRBD2,TRBJ2-1,TRBV7-9,CAGYSGGSYNEQFF,TGTGCCGGCTATAGCGGGGGATCCTACAATGAGCAGTTCTTC
once,TRBD2,TRBJ2-5,TRBV9,CASSLGPSGSEETQYF,TGTGCCAGCAGCCTGGGACCTAGCGGGAGCGAGGAGACCCAGTACTTC
.,.,TRBJ1-3,TRBV27,CATQEGGAGNTIYF,TGTGCCACCCAGGAAGGGGGTGCTGGAAACACCATATATTTT